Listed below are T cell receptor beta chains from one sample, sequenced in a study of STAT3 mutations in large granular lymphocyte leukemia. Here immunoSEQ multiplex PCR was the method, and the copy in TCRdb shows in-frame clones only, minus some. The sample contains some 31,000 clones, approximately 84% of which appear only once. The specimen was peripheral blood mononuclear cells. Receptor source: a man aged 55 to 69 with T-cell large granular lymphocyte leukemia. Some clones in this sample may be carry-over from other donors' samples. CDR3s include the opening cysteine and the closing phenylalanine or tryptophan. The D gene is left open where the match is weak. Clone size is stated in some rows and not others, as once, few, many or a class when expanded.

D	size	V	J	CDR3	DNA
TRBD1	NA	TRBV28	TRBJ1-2	CASSWWDRDNYGYTF	TGTGCCAGCAGTTGGTGGGACAGGGATAACTATGGCTACACCTTC
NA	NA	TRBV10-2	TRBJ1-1	CASSLGRGYGAFF	TGCGCCAGCAGCCTCGGCAGGGGCTACGGAGCTTTCTTT
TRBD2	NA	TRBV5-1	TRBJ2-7	CASSLEGTSFNEQYF	TGCGCCAGCAGCTTGGAAGGGACTAGCTTCAACGAGCAGTACTTC
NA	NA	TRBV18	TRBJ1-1	CASSVENGALGEAFF	TGTGCCAGCTCAGTTGAAAACGGGGCGCTGGGTGAAGCTTTCTTT
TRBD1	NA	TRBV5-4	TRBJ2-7	CASSLVGTGREQYF	TGTGCCAGCAGCTTGGTTGGGACAGGGCGCGAGCAGTACTTC
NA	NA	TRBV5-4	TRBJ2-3	CASTFSKAASTQYF	TGTGCCAGCACCTTTTCCAAGGCGGCGAGTACGCAGTATTTT
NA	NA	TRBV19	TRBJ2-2	CASSIGWGVWTGELFF	TGTGCCAGTAGTATTGGGTGGGGCGTGTGGACCGGGGAGCTGTTTTTT
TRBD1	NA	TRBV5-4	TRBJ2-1	CASSLGGQPLNNEQFF	TGTGCCAGCAGCTTGGGGGGACAGCCGTTAAACAATGAGCAGTTCTTC
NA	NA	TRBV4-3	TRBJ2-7	CASSQEVGHYEQYF	TGCGCCAGCAGCCAAGAGGTAGGGCACTACGAGCAGTACTTC
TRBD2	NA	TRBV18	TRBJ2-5	CASTPAGRETQYF	TGTGCCAGCACTCCAGCGGGACGCGAGACCCAGTACTTC
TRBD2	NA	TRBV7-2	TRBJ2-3	CASSFPGGSGLDTQYF	TGTGCCAGCAGCTTCCCGGGGGGTAGCGGTTTAGATACGCAGTATTTT
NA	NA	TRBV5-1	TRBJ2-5	CASSFEGRGGETQYF	TGCGCCAGCAGCTTTGAAGGCAGGGGAGGAGAGACCCAGTACTTC
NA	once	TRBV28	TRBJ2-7	CATTGFPYEQYF	TGTGCAACCACAGGGTTCCCCTACGAGCAGTACTTC
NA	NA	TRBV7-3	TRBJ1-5	CASSQGGAGPQPQHF	TGTGCCAGCAGCCAAGGGGGTGCAGGCCCTCAGCCCCAGCATTTT
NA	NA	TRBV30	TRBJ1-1	CAWSDDAVEAFF	TGTGCCTGGAGTGATGACGCTGTGGAAGCTTTCTTT
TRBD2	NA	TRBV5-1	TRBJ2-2	CASSGTTNTGELFF	TGCGCCAGCAGCGGGACTACGAACACCGGGGAGCTGTTTTTT
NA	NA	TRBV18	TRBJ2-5	CASSPPALGYQETQYF	TGTGCCAGCTCACCACCTGCCCTCGGGTACCAAGAGACCCAGTACTTC
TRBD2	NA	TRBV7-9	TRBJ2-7	CASSRTSGYEQYF	TGTGCCAGCAGCCGGACTAGCGGTTACGAGCAGTACTTC
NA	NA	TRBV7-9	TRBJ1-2	CASSQGQGSYGYTF	TGTGCCAGCAGCCAGGGCCAGGGGAGCTATGGCTACACCTTC
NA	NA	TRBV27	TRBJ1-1	CASSLKYPGDEAFF	TGTGCCAGCAGTTTAAAATACCCTGGGGATGAAGCTTTCTTT
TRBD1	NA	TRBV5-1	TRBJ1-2	CASSSYRDRSGYTF	TGCGCCAGCAGCTCATACCGGGACAGGTCTGGCTACACCTTC
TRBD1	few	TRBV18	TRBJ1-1	CASSGTERTEAFF	TGTGCCAGCTCGGGGACAGAGAGGACTGAAGCTTTCTTT
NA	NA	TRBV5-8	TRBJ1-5	CASSFWVPNQPQHF	TGTGCCAGCAGCTTCTGGGTCCCCAATCAGCCCCAGCATTTT
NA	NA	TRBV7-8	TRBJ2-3	CASSLEGRADTQYF	TGTGCCAGCAGCTTAGAAGGACGAGCAGATACGCAGTATTTT
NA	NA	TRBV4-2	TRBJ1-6	CASSQLGQMEGSPLHF	TGTGCCAGCAGCCAGCTTGGACAGATGGAGGGATCACCCCTCCACTTT
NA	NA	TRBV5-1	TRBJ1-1	CASRGEGTEAFF	TGCGCCAGCAGGGGGGAGGGGACTGAAGCTTTCTTT
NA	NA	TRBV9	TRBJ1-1	CASSVGGLTEAFF	TGTGCCAGCAGCGTAGGAGGGCTCACTGAAGCTTTCTTT
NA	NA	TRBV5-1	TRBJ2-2	CASSLLANTGELFF	TGCGCCAGCAGCTTGCTCGCGAACACCGGGGAGCTGTTTTTT
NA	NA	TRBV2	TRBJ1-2	CASSPGGLYGYTF	TGTGCCAGCAGTCCCGGGGGCCTCTATGGCTACACCTTC
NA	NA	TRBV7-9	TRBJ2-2	CASSPDLRLFGELFF	TGTGCCAGCAGCCCCGACTTGCGGCTCTTCGGGGAGCTGTTTTTT
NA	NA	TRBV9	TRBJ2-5	CASSVAPSARNQETQYF	TGTGCCAGCAGCGTAGCTCCTAGCGCCCGTAATCAAGAGACCCAGTACTTC
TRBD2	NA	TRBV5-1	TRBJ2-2	CASTGAASGNTGELFF	TGCGCCAGCACCGGAGCGGCTAGCGGGAACACCGGGGAGCTGTTTTTT
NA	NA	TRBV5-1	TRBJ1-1	CASTSGGWNTEAFF	TGCGCCAGCACCTCGGGGGGCTGGAACACTGAAGCTTTCTTT
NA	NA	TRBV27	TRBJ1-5	CASSFGGQVNQPQHF	TGTGCCAGCAGTTTTGGGGGTCAAGTCAATCAGCCCCAGCATTTT
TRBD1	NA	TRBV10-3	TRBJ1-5	CASGTGDDQPQHF	TGTGCCAGCGGGACAGGGGACGATCAGCCCCAGCATTTT
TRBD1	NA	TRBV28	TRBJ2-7	CASSLVGGPRLEQYF	TGTGCCAGCAGTTTAGTAGGGGGCCCACGCCTTGAGCAGTACTTC
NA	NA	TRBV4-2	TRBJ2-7	CASSQERSADYEQYF	TGTGCCAGCAGCCAAGAACGGTCCGCGGACTACGAGCAGTACTTC
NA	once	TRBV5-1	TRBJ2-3	CASSLVWNRTDTQYF	TGCGCCAGCAGCTTGGTGTGGAATCGCACAGATACGCAGTATTTT
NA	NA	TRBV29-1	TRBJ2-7	CSARLHTPGGSYEQYF	TGCAGCGCCAGACTGCATACACCAGGGGGGTCCTACGAGCAGTACTTC
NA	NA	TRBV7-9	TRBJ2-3	CASSLRSGGDTQYF	TGTGCCAGCAGCCTACGGTCCGGGGGCGATACGCAGTATTTT
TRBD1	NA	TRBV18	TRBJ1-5	CASSWDRRNQPQHF	TGTGCCAGCTCCTGGGACAGGAGAAATCAGCCCCAGCATTTT
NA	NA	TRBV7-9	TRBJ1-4	CASSSRNEKLFF	TGTGCCAGCAGCAGCAGAAATGAAAAACTGTTTTTT
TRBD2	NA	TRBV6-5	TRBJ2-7	CASSYSVLAGAAEHF	TGTGCCAGCAGTTACTCGGTTCTAGCGGGAGCGGCAGAGCACTTC
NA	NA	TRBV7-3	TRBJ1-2	CASSHQGTGYTF	TGTGCCAGCAGCCACCAGGGGACCGGCTACACCTTC
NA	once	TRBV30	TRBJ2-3	CAWRREGVTDTQYF	TGTGCCTGGAGGCGGGAAGGGGTGACAGATACGCAGTATTTT
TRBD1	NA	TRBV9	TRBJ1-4	CASSAGQGEANEKLFF	TGTGCCAGCAGCGCCGGACAGGGGGAGGCTAATGAAAAACTGTTTTTT
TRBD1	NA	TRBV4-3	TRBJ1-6	CASSQDVPGQGVGSPLHF	TGCGCCAGCAGCCAAGACGTCCCGGGACAGGGGGTAGGGTCACCCCTCCACTTT
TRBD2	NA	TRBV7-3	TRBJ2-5	CASSRTSSETQYF	TGTGCCAGCAGCCGGACTAGCTCGGAGACCCAGTACTTC
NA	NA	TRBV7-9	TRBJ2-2	CASTISNGELFF	TGTGCCAGCACCATTAGCAACGGGGAGCTGTTTTTT
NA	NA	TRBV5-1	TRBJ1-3	CASSLARNSGNTIYF	TGCGCCAGCAGCTTGGCCAGGAACTCTGGAAACACCATATATTTT
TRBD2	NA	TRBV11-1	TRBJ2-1	CASSTRGGRSYNEQFF	TGTGCCAGCAGCACCCGGGGGGGACGCTCCTACAATGAGCAGTTCTTC